Listed below are T cell receptor beta chains from one sample, sequenced in a study of patients and donors after allogeneic stem cell transplantation. From the RT-PCR reads, TCRdb called clonotypes with MiXCR, one entry per CDR3 protein. The sample includes more than 850,000 distinct CDR3 sequences, roughly 17% of them seen just once. The material sequenced was blood, either unsorted or a sorted T cell fraction (not recorded which). These receptors came from a human donor who was either an allogeneic HSCT recipient or a stem cell or donor lymphocyte infusion donor (not recorded which). It is not recorded whose cells these are; they may come from a transplant donor. Both conserved end residues are part of each CDR3. The D gene is left open where the match is weak. Some rows mark clone size as missing; the rest say once, few, many or name a class of expanded clone.

>NA|TRBV7-9|NA|TRBJ1-2
CASSPTQADFFGYTF
>NA|TRBV12-3/TRBV12-4|NA|TRBJ1-1
CATTRGLSSTEAFF
>many|TRBV7-8|NA|TRBJ2-7
CASSLMVTYEQYF
>few|TRBV7-9|NA|TRBJ2-7
CASSSQGGVEQYF
>once|TRBV11-2|TRBD1|TRBJ2-3
CASSLDLQRDRQYF
>few|TRBV3-1|NA|TRBJ2-1
CASSQDAVTYNEQFF
>few|TRBV20-1|NA|TRBJ2-3
CSARDGDILSSTDTQYF
>NA|TRBV7-8|NA|TRBJ2-1
CASSLPSGFNEQFF
>many|TRBV7-3|NA|TRBJ1-1
CASSLDGSNTEAFF
>NA|TRBV6-5|NA|TRBJ1-2
CASSYTGLPDKDYGYTF
>few|TRBV3-1|NA|TRBJ1-2
CASSQAKGSHGYTF
>NA|TRBV21-1|NA|TRBJ1-2
CASSKKEGARATTGYTF
>few|TRBV5-5|NA|TRBJ1-1
CASSLVPWGTEAFF
>NA|TRBV14|NA|TRBJ1-2
CASSQTDKSIVGIYGYTF
>once|TRBV30|TRBD1|TRBJ2-7
CAWAGTGPYEQYF
>NA|TRBV9|NA|TRBJ2-3
CASSVAITAGTDTQYF
>NA|TRBV29-1|TRBD2|TRBJ2-6
CSVEVAGGRYSGANVLTF
>NA|TRBV6-2/TRBV6-3|NA|TRBJ2-1
CASSDWDRQDNEQFF
>few|TRBV28|NA|TRBJ2-7
CASSLTRPGGEQYF
>many|TRBV20-1|NA|TRBJ2-3
CSATRVTGSTDTQYF
>NA|TRBV6-5|TRBD2|TRBJ2-3
CASSSGGGEITDTQYF
>few|TRBV7-9|TRBD1|TRBJ2-7
CASSLDPGQGFREQYF
>few|TRBV5-1|TRBD1|TRBJ1-2
CASSLNRGQGYTF
>NA|TRBV7-3|NA|TRBJ1-3
CASSLRSGPGNTIYF
>NA|TRBV28|NA|TRBJ2-1
CASSWREQFF
>few|TRBV6-2/TRBV6-3|TRBD1|TRBJ2-7
CASTDRDRGSYEQYF
>NA|TRBV24-1|NA|TRBJ2-1
CATSDSASRVYEQFF
>NA|TRBV7-9|TRBD1|TRBJ2-3
CASITTGVTSTDTQYF
>few|TRBV24-1|TRBD1|TRBJ2-5
CATSGKQGAVQETQYF
>NA|TRBV28|TRBD1|TRBJ2-7
CASSELRDRVPHEQYF
>NA|TRBV20-1|TRBD2|TRBJ2-3
CSAPGLAGVGLADTQYF
>NA|TRBV6-2/TRBV6-3|TRBD2|TRBJ2-2
CASSYSIPGLAGEGFTGELFF
>NA|TRBV12-5|TRBD1|TRBJ2-1
CASGPSGTVGREQFF
>few|TRBV7-6|NA|TRBJ2-7
CASSLTGQIGEQYF
>NA|TRBV12-3/TRBV12-4|NA|TRBJ1-3
CASSTARTTSGNIIYF
>few|TRBV7-2|TRBD2|TRBJ2-5
CASSPWDYQTETQYF
>few|TRBV6-5|NA|TRBJ2-3
CASSYVGDTQYF
>many|TRBV6-5|NA|TRBJ2-7
CASSYSTVWGPTYEQYF
>few|TRBV4-2|NA|TRBJ2-7
CASRGTVSYEQYF
>NA|TRBV5-1|NA|TRBJ2-7
CASSLGDFPYEQYF
>few|TRBV5-1|TRBD2|TRBJ2-5
CASSLGSGGYQETQYF
>many|TRBV11-2|TRBD1|TRBJ1-2
CASSLAGQGRLGYTF
>NA|TRBV20-1|TRBD2|TRBJ2-3
CSARPLAGTDTQYF
>many|TRBV9|TRBD2|TRBJ2-5
CASSAGTSGKETQYF
>NA|TRBV4-2|NA|TRBJ1-6
CASSQEWDSPLHF
>NA|TRBV3-1|NA|TRBJ1-4
CASSQPQGATNEKLFF